What follows describes a single T cell receptor beta chain. The CDR3 is 11 amino acids. From germline, CDR1 is SGHTA and CDR2 FQGTGA. Trimming shortened V by 7 bases and J by 7 bases, and 10 bases separated the two germline ends. Scientists amplified the TCR beta CDR3 regions from RNA transcripts. RT-PCR in the first round used HTBI primers; a second-round multiplex PCR followed. TCRdb called the multiplex PCR reads again in MiXCR, with one record for every CDR3 protein. The data hold about 700,000 distinct CDR3 sequences, with 40% observed a single time. The data derive from a study of Graves' ophthalmopathy and Graves' hyperthyroidism. The overall study: No treatment had been given when peripheral blood was collected at initial diagnosis.

The diagnosis combined clinical symptoms, thyroxine, TRAb, thyroid ultrasound and orbital computed tomography scans. Sampling approximately 10 ml of fresh peripheral blood provided the PBMCs. Sequences were obtained from peripheral blood. This receptor was obtained from an adult man with Graves' ophthalmopathy. The chain combines TRBV7-3 with TRBJ1-1; no clear D gene. CDR3 sequence: CASKKTDEAFF. The CDR3 DNA reads TGTGCCAGCAAAAAAACAGATGAAGCTTTCTTT.